The 29 T cell receptor beta chains in this list originate from one sample, sequenced in a study of cytomegalovirus exposure and HLA in healthy donors. PCR used 60 Vbeta primers and 13 Jbeta primers. Using immunoSEQ multiplex PCR, the repertoire was profiled, and TCRdb retains in-frame clones only, with some absent. This table has some 190,000 clones, 80% appearing once. The sequenced sample consisted of PBMCs. These receptor sequences come from a woman in her 30s in good health and CMV-seronegative.

The chain uses TRBV14 and TRBJ1-2; D possibly corresponds to TRBD1 (6 bases). Germline V gene data show CDR1 as SGHDN and CDR2 as FVKESK. The CDR3 contains 15 residues. The V end was cut by 4 bases, the J end by 0 bases, with 12 bases between. In nucleotides, the CDR3 is TGTGCCAGCAGCCTAACAGGGCCGCCTAACTATGGCTACACCTTC. It specifies CASSLTGPPNYGYTF.

The CDR3 DNA is TGTGCCAGCAGTCTCAGTTACAGGGGGGGTTACCGGGACACTGAAGCTTTCTTT. Encoded protein: CASSLSYRGGYRDTEAFF. The chain is built from TRBV27 and TRBJ1-1; 8 bases agree with TRBD1. Germline V gives CDR1 MNHEY, CDR2 SMNVEV (reference sequence). The CDR3 runs 18 residues. J was trimmed by 3 bases and V by 5 bases; bases with no gene match: 17.

CDR3 bases: TGTGCCTGGAGTGGGGGGCATCTCAAAAACATTCAGTACTTC. Translating gives CAWSGGHLKNIQYF. This chain joins TRBV30 and TRBJ2-4, with a possible D match to TRBD1 (6 bases). Trimming shortened V by 1 base and J by 3 bases, and 10 bases separated the two germline ends. The CDR3 has 14 residues. CDR1 and CDR2 from the germline V gene are GTSNPN and SVGIG (reference sequence).

The chain carries TRBV7-3 and TRBJ2-5; the match to TRBD2 covers 7 bases. V trimming: 5 bases; J trimming: 3 bases; junction bases outside the gene matches: 6. Germline V gene lookup returns CDR1 SGHTA and CDR2 FQGTGA. The CDR3 is made up of 14 amino acids. The CDR3 protein is CASSPSGAKETQYF. CDR3 coding DNA: TGTGCCAGCAGCCCCAGCGGGGCAAAAGAGACCCAGTACTTC.

The chain employs TRBV19 and TRBJ2-7, with TRBD1 matching 10 bases. This CDR3 spans 15 amino acids. The V and J ends lost 5 bases and 5 bases, in that order; junction bases with no gene match: 9. The germline CDR1 and CDR2 sequences are LNHDA and SQIVND (reference sequence). DNA for the CDR3: TGTGCCAGTAGTCCAGGGACAGGGGTCGTCCACGAGCAGTACTTC. Residues: CASSPGTGVVHEQYF.

This clone appeared once. The chain couples TRBV7-6 to TRBJ2-1, with 12 positions matching TRBD2. The V gene end was trimmed by 5 bases and the J gene end by 7 bases; junction bases not matched to a gene: 12. Germline V gene sequence: CDR1 SGHVS, CDR2 FNYEAQ. This CDR3 is built from 17 residues. CDR3 nucleotide sequence: TGTGCCAGCAGCCCGACAATCCTAGCGGGGGGGGAGAATGAGCAGTTCTTC. Protein product: CASSPTILAGGENEQFF.

The chain joins TRBV2 to TRBJ2-7, with 12 bases matching TRBD2. The trim removed 6 bases at V and 6 bases at J, leaving 6 bases unmatched. Looked up from germline, CDR1 is SNHLY and CDR2 is FYNNEI. CDR3 length: 14 amino acids. The CDR3 DNA follows: TGTGCCAGCAGGGAACAGGGACTAGCGGGCGAGCAGTACTTC. Amino acids: CASREQGLAGEQYF.

J is TRBJ1-4 and V is TRBV7-9; 8 nucleotides align to TRBD1. V gave up 5 bases and J gave up 8 bases; unmatched junction bases: 10. Germline V gene lookup returns CDR1 SEHNR and CDR2 FQNEAQ (reference sequence). The CDR3 totals 15 residues. The CDR3 loop is CASSEDGQGNEKLFF. CDR3 nucleotide sequence: TGTGCCAGCAGCGAAGACGGACAGGGTAACGAAAAACTGTTTTTT.

The table lists this clone with a few counts. The V and J genes are TRBV12-1 and TRBJ2-3; the DNA was not compared with TRBD2, the D call given in the table. TRBV12-1 is reported as a pseudogene. The CDR3 contains 16 residues. The CDR3 DNA sequence: TGTGCCAGCAGCGTCTCCGGGGGGGCTACGACGGATACGCAGTATTTT. Amino acids: CASSVSGGATTDTQYF.

The CDR3 DNA follows: TGCGCCAGCAGGGCGCAGGGGGCTTCAGATACGCAGTATTTT. Its translation: CASRAQGASDTQYF. The chain is built from TRBV5-1 and TRBJ2-3; 8 positions match TRBD1. The CDR3 has 14 residues. V was pared by 5 bases and J by 4 bases, with 6 bases of the junction left unmatched. Germline V gives CDR1 SGHRS, CDR2 YFSETQ. Full variable domain (missing parts from reference TRBV5-1 and TRBJ2-3): KAGVTQTPRYLIKTRGQQVTLSCSPISGHRSVSWYQQTPGQGLQFLFEYFSETQRNKGNFPGRFSGRQFSNSRSEMNVSTLELGDSALYLCASRAQGASDTQYFGPGTRLTVL.

This clone has only one observation. The chain uses TRBV9 and TRBJ2-1; 12 bases fit TRBD2. Trimming cost V 0 bases and J 1 base; bases outside gene matches: 5. The V gene's germline CDR1 is SGDLS and CDR2 YYNGEE. CDR3 length: 18 amino acids. The CDR3 sequence is CASSVVELAGGSYNEQFF. The CDR3 nucleotides are TGTGCCAGCAGCGTAGTGGAACTAGCGGGGGGATCCTACAATGAGCAGTTCTTC.

The rearrangement links TRBV25-1 to TRBJ2-7; TRBD1 might be the D (5 bases). Germline-derived CDR1 and CDR2 are MGHDK and SYGVNS. Trimming took off 4 bases at V and 7 bases at J, with 17 bases between the two ends. The CDR3 has 14 amino acids. CDR3 residues: CASSVDGQLREQYF. CDR3 coding DNA: TGTGCCAGCAGTGTGGACGGACAACTACGGGAGCAGTACTTC.

This clone has just a few counts. The chain employs TRBV4-3 and TRBJ2-3, with TRBD2 identical over 12 bases. The V and J ends lost 4 bases and 5 bases, in that order; junction bases with no gene match: 4. Germline CDR1 and CDR2: LGHNA and YSLEER. This CDR3 has 15 amino acids. Written as DNA, the CDR3 is TGCGCCAGCAGCCGGACTAGCGGGGAGGGAGATACGCAGTATTTT. As protein: CASSRTSGEGDTQYF.

The chain uses TRBV5-1 and TRBJ1-1, with 7 bases aligning to TRBD1. Germline CDR1 SGHRS, CDR2 YFSETQ. This CDR3 is built from 16 residues. The junction had 6 bases not matched to a gene; V was cut back by 0 bases and J by 1 base. The CDR3 bases are TGCGCCAGCAGCTTGGCCCCGGGACAGTGGAACACTGAAGCTTTCTTT. Its protein is CASSLAPGQWNTEAFF.

This chain links TRBV6-5 with TRBJ1-1; D remains unclear. Trimming stripped 2 bases from V and 3 bases from J, with 10 bases between. The V gene's germline CDR1 is MNHEY and CDR2 SVGAGI. This CDR3 comprises 14 residues. CDR3 bases: TGTGCCAGCAGTTACGGGCGTTGGGACACTGAAGCTTTCTTT. Protein sequence: CASSYGRWDTEAFF.

This clone occurred a few times. The CDR3 coding sequence is TGCGCCAGCAGTGTCTCCCTACTACTAGCTACCCAAGAGACCCAGTACTTC. Amino acids: CASSVSLLLATQETQYF. The chain employs TRBV10-2 and TRBJ2-5; tentative D call: TRBD2 (6 bases). The germline CDR1 and CDR2 sequences are WSHSY and SAAADI. The CDR3 loop spans 17 amino acids. V lost 4 bases, J lost 1 base, and 19 bases lay in between.

The gene calls are TRBV25-1 and TRBJ1-1; a weak D match, TRBD1 (5 bases). V lost 5 bases and J lost 1, with 11 bases in between. Looked up from germline, CDR1 is MGHDK and CDR2 is SYGVNS. The length of the CDR3 is 14 residues. The DNA of the CDR3 is TGTGCCAGCAGTCCCTGGACACCGAACACTGAAGCTTTCTTT. Its protein is CASSPWTPNTEAFF.

This chain joins TRBV21-1 and TRBJ1-2; the DNA was not compared with TRBD1, the D call given in the table. TRBV21-1 is assigned pseudogene status. The CDR3 loop spans 16 amino acids. CDR3 nucleotide sequence: TGTGCCAGCAGCGGGGCGGGACAGGGAGGAAACTATGGCTACACCTTC. Translating gives CASSGAGQGGNYGYTF.

V and J are TRBV19 and TRBJ1-5; 7 nucleotides line up with TRBD1. With 10 bases clipped from V and 1 base from J, the junction kept 10 bases outside the gene matches. The germline gives CDR1 LNHDA, CDR2 SQIVND (reference sequence). This CDR3 has 15 amino acids. The CDR3 is CATRGIHRSNQPQHF. Here the CDR3 DNA reads TGTGCCACCAGGGGGATCCACAGGAGCAATCAGCCCCAGCATTTT.

CDR3 nucleotide sequence: TGTGCCAGCAGCCGTAGCGGGGGGGCAGGAGATACGCAGTATTTT. Its protein is CASSRSGGAGDTQYF. The chain links TRBV7-2 to TRBJ2-3; 11 nucleotides line up with TRBD2. CDR1 and CDR2 (germline): SGHTA, FQGNSA. The CDR3 spans 15 residues. V was clipped by 5 bases and J by 5 bases; unmatched bases: 6.

The chain has TRBV25-1 and TRBJ2-7, with D possibly TRBD1 on 6 matching bases. This CDR3 is 13 amino acids long. Trimming left V 7 bases short and J 6 bases short, with 16 bases between. The germline V gene encodes CDR1 MGHDK and CDR2 SYGVNS. The CDR3 is CASTDRSVGEQYF. CDR3 bases: TGTGCCAGCACTGACAGGTCAGTCGGCGAGCAGTACTTC.

The chain recombines TRBV7-9 with TRBJ1-2; 9 nucleotides match TRBD1. Looked up from germline, CDR1 is SEHNR and CDR2 is FQNEAQ (reference sequence). Trimming took 5 bases from V and 8 from J; bases not matched to a gene: 15. CDR3 length equals 16 residues. CDR3 DNA sequence: TGTGCCAGCAGCCACCTCCCAACCGGGACAGGGCGCGGCTACACCTTC. Amino acids: CASSHLPTGTGRGYTF.

V gene TRBV6-1 combines with J gene TRBJ2-7; 8 nucleotides align to TRBD2. CDR1 is MNHNS and CDR2 is SASEGT in the germline V gene. The V gene end was trimmed by 3 bases and the J gene end by 2 bases; junction bases not matched to a gene: 0. This CDR3 comprises 13 residues. As DNA, the CDR3 is TGTGCCAGCAGTGAGGGACTAGCCTACGAGCAGTACTTC. Its translation is CASSEGLAYEQYF.

V is TRBV11-2 and J is TRBJ2-7, with D possibly matching TRBD2 (6 bases). The CDR3 runs to 14 residues. Germline values: CDR1 SGHAT, CDR2 FQNNGV. Trimming took off 2 bases at V and 3 bases at J, with 11 bases between the two ends. The CDR3 DNA reads as TGTGCCAGCAGCTTAATCGGAGGGGTCTACGAGCAGTACTTC. This translates into CASSLIGGVYEQYF.

The V gene is TRBV27, the J gene TRBJ2-5; perhaps TRBD2 as D (7 bases). Between the trimmed V and J ends, which lost 1 base and 5 bases, there was a span of 14 bases. The CDR3 covers 15 residues. The germline CDR1 and CDR2 sequences are MNHEY and SMNVEV (reference sequence). The CDR3: CASSLFRGAGETQYF. For the CDR3, the DNA is TGTGCCAGCAGTTTATTTCGGGGGGCTGGGGAGACCCAGTACTTC.

The CDR3 bases are TGTGCCAGCTCACCCCTCCAGGGGACTAGCGGCACAGATACGCAGTATTTT. This codes for CASSPLQGTSGTDTQYF. The chain couples TRBV18 to TRBJ2-3; 10 bases line up with TRBD2. CDR1 and CDR2 (germline): KGHSH, LQKENI. V was pared by 3 bases and J by 1 base, with 7 bases of the junction left unmatched. This CDR3 has 17 amino acids.

The V call is TRBV14, the J call TRBJ2-7, with D possibly TRBD2 on 6 matching bases. The germline V gene has CDR1 SGHDN and CDR2 FVKESK. Trimming stripped 5 bases from V and 6 bases from J, with 23 bases between. The length of the CDR3 is 16 residues. CDR3 loop: CASSERMAGTSGEQYF. The CDR3 DNA sequence: TGTGCCAGCAGCGAAAGGATGGCAGGGACTTCGGGCGAGCAGTACTTC. The variable domain in full, with the rest retrieved from reference TRBV14 and TRBJ2-7, is EAGVTQFPSHSVIEKGQTVTLRCDPISGHDNLYWYRRVMGKEIKFLLHFVKESKQDESGMPNNRFLAERTGGTYSTLKVQPAELEDSGVYFCASSERMAGTSGEQYFGPGTRLTVT.

The chain combines TRBV7-3 with TRBJ1-6, with D hard to call. V gave up 5 bases and J gave up 15 bases, with 17 bases separating them. The CDR3 is made up of 13 amino acids. The germline gives CDR1 SGHTA, CDR2 FQGTGA. The CDR3: CASSLPTPLLLHF. The CDR3 DNA sequence: TGTGCCAGCAGCCTACCGACACCTCTACTCCTCCACTTT.

V is TRBV9 and J is TRBJ2-1, with 7 bases that match TRBD1. CDR1 SGDLS and CDR2 YYNGEE come from the germline V gene. The CDR3 length is 15 residues. The V gene end was trimmed by 1 base and the J gene end by 6 bases; junction bases not matched to a gene: 7. The CDR3 region is CASSVTGTAFNEQFF. The CDR3 nucleotides read TGTGCCAGCAGCGTAACCGGGACAGCCTTCAATGAGCAGTTCTTC.